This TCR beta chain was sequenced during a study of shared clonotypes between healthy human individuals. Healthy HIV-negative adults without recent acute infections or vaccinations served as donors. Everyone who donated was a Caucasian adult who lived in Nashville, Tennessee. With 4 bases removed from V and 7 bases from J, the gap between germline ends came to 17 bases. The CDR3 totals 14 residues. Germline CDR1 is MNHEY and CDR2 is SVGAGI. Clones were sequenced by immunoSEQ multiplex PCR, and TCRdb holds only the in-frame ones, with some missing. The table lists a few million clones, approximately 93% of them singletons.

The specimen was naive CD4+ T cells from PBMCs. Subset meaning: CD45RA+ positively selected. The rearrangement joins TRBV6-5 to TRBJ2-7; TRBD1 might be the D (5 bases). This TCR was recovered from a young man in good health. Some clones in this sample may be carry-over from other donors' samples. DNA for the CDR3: TGTGCCAGCAGTTCGCCGAACTGGGGCTGGGAGCAGTACTTC. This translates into CASSSPNWGWEQYF.